The clone carrying this TCR beta chain was counted a single time. Its antigen is undetermined. Amplification of TCR alpha and beta CDR3 regions from RNA used iRepertoire nested multiplex PCR. Each CDR3 protein is one row after TCRdb ran MiXCR on the multiplex PCR reads. The sample carries some 180,000 distinct CDR3 sequences, approximately 30% recorded once. The CDR3 contains 16 residues. V was clipped by 0 bases and J by 6 bases; unmatched bases: 10. CDR1 KGHSH and CDR2 LQKENI come from the germline V gene. This record comes from a study of glioma-infiltrating T cells. Study results and limitations: Non-neoplastic patients had below-expected tissue-blood divergence, while all gliomas exceeded expectation.

The gene calls are TRBV18 and TRBJ2-7; TRBD2 agrees at 8 bases. The origin of this receptor is a human donor with low-grade glioma or glioblastoma, undergoing nonglioma brain surgery, or in good health (not recorded which). Sequenced sample: glioma tissue, nonneoplastic brain tissue, or PBMCs (not recorded which). The CDR3 region is CASSPPGSAGGGEQYF. The CDR3 DNA sequence: TGTGCCAGCTCACCACCAGGATCCGCGGGAGGTGGCGAGCAGTACTTC.